Following are 26 T cell receptor beta chains from one sample sequenced in a study of cytotoxic CD8 clonotypes in ibrutinib-treated CLL. The assay was immunoSEQ multiplex PCR, and TCRdb's table has in-frame clones only and misses some. The sample holds around 10,000 clones, around 80% seen once. Sequencing was performed on PBMCs, taken at disease progression, from a patient treated with ibrutinib. The receptors originated from a human donor with chronic lymphocytic leukemia.

The chain is built from TRBV2 and TRBJ2-7; D is unclear. This CDR3 comprises 11 residues. Germline loops: CDR1 SNHLY, CDR2 FYNNEI. Trimming removed 1 base at V and 3 bases at J, with 1 base between. CDR3: CASSEDYEQYF. CDR3 coding DNA: TGTGCCAGCAGTGAAGACTACGAGCAGTACTTC.

Only one count was recorded for this clone. The CDR3 DNA reads as TGTGCCAGCAGCCCAACTACAGGGCCTGGCTACACCTTC. It codes for CASSPTTGPGYTF. This chain links TRBV9 with TRBJ1-2; D is possibly TRBD1 (6 bases). Trimming removed 4 bases from V and 7 bases from J, with 14 bases in between. This CDR3 is built from 13 residues. Per germline, CDR1 SGDLS and CDR2 YYNGEE. The full variable domain, completed using reference TRBV9 and TRBJ1-2, is DSGVTQTPKHLITATGQRVTLRCSPRSGDLSVYWYQQSLDQGLQFLIQYYNGEERAKGNILERFSAQQFPDLHSELNLSSLELGDSALYFCASSPTTGPGYTFGSGTRLTVV.

The chain recombines TRBV19 with TRBJ1-4; D not certain. The germline V gene encodes CDR1 LNHDA and CDR2 SQIVND (reference sequence). This CDR3 has 19 amino acids. Deletions cut 3 bases from V and 1 base from J, with 21 bases between. The CDR3 here is CASSIHRTHTLVTNEKLFF. The CDR3 DNA is TGTGCCAGTAGTATTCACCGGACCCATACTCTGGTAACTAATGAAAAACTGTTTTTT. The full variable domain, in which reference TRBV19 and TRBJ1-4 provide the parts outside the CDR3, is DGGITQSPKYLFRKEGQNVTLSCEQNLNHDAMYWYRQDPGQGLRLIYYSQIVNDFQKGDIAEGYSVSREKKESFPLTVTSAQKNPTAFYLCASSIHRTHTLVTNEKLFFGSGTQLSVL.

The chain links TRBV4-1 to TRBJ2-7, with 9 bases aligning to TRBD1. After removal of 3 bases from V and 5 bases from J, the junction contained 8 bases not matched to a gene. Germline V gene lookup returns CDR1 MGHRA and CDR2 YSYEKL. The CDR3 has 15 amino acids. DNA for the CDR3: TGCGCCAGCAGCCACATACCGGGACAGGGTCACGAGCAGTACTTC. It translates to CASSHIPGQGHEQYF.

The chain combines TRBV9 with TRBJ1-2; D call uncertain. Germline CDR1 reads SGDLS; CDR2 reads YYNGEE. With 7 bases removed from V and 5 bases from J, the gap between germline ends came to 18 bases. The CDR3 consists of 14 residues. The CDR3 DNA reads as TGTGCCAGCTTCCACCCCCAGTTACCGTATGGCTACACCTTC. This gives the protein CASFHPQLPYGYTF.

The rearrangement uses TRBV2 and TRBJ1-2; no clear D. CDR1 is SNHLY and CDR2 is FYNNEI in the germline V gene. This CDR3 is 12 amino acids long. The V and J ends lost 7 bases and 8 bases respectively, with 14 bases between them. The CDR3 DNA reads as TGTGCCAGCACCCTTCTAGGACCCGGCTACACCTTC. Translating gives CASTLLGPGYTF.

The chain is built from TRBV6-5 and TRBJ2-7; TRBD1 might be the D (6 bases). Trimming removed 6 bases from V and 7 bases from J, with 16 bases in between. The CDR3 extends over 13 amino acids. Germline CDR1 and CDR2: MNHEY and SVGAGI. The CDR3 DNA sequence: TGTGCCAGCAGCAACAGGGATCCGGGAGAGCAGTACTTC. Amino acid sequence: CASSNRDPGEQYF.

V and J are TRBV30 and TRBJ1-2; weak D call: TRBD1 (6 bases). The germline CDR1 and CDR2 sequences are GTSNPN and SVGIG (reference sequence). This CDR3 comprises 13 residues. V gave up 7 bases and J gave up 4 bases, with 16 bases separating them. CDR3 nucleotide sequence: TGTGCCTTCCTTGGGGGGCACCCCTATGGCTACACCTTC. Its translation is CAFLGGHPYGYTF.

J is TRBJ1-1 and V is TRBV5-6; unclear D gene. Trimming took 2 bases from V and 1 from J, leaving 6 bases between them. Looked up from germline, CDR1 is SGHDT and CDR2 is YYEEEE. CDR3 length equals 13 residues. The chain's CDR3 is CASSLLQNTEAFF. The DNA of the CDR3 is TGTGCCAGCAGCTTATTACAGAACACTGAAGCTTTCTTT.

The chain joins TRBV27 to TRBJ1-1; 10 nucleotides match TRBD1. The germline CDR1 and CDR2 sequences are MNHEY and SMNVEV (reference sequence). The CDR3 sequence is 15 residues long. The V gene end was trimmed by 6 bases and the J gene end by 5 bases; junction bases not matched to a gene: 9. The CDR3 coding sequence is TGTGCCAGCAGGAGGGACAGGGGCCCGGGGACTGAAGCTTTCTTT. The encoded protein is CASRRDRGPGTEAFF.

The chain joins TRBV6-6 to TRBJ2-1, with 8 bases lining up with TRBD1. The V segment lost 5 bases and the J segment 3 bases; nucleotides outside the gene matches: 6. The germline V gene encodes CDR1 MNHNY and CDR2 SVGAGI (reference sequence). The CDR3 totals 15 residues. CDR3 residues: CASSKGTGYYNEQFF. The CDR3 DNA follows: TGTGCCAGCAGTAAAGGGACAGGCTACTACAATGAGCAGTTCTTC.

V is TRBV7-2 and J is TRBJ2-2; perhaps D is TRBD1 or TRBD2 (5 bases each). Trimming stripped 3 bases from V and 3 bases from J, with 11 bases between. Germline loops: CDR1 SGHTA, CDR2 FQGNSA. The CDR3 length is 15 residues. The CDR3 region has the DNA TGTGCCAGCAGCTTCTACGGGACCCACACCGGGGAGCTGTTTTTT. Amino acid sequence: CASSFYGTHTGELFF.

This chain joins TRBV11-2 and TRBJ2-1; D is possibly TRBD1 or TRBD2 (5 bases each). The length of the CDR3 is 13 residues. Deletions cut 7 bases from V and 9 bases from J, with 16 bases between. Germline V gene sequence: CDR1 SGHAT, CDR2 FQNNGV. The CDR3 loop is CASTTPRGAEQFF. The CDR3, as DNA: TGTGCCAGCACCACCCCGAGGGGAGCTGAGCAGTTCTTC.

The CDR3 DNA sequence: TGTGCCAGCAGCTTAACGCCCGGGGGCCTGGAGACCCAGTACTTC. This codes for CASSLTPGGLETQYF. The V gene is TRBV7-3, the J gene TRBJ2-5, with D possibly being TRBD1 or TRBD2 (6 bases each). V lost 0 bases and J 5 bases, leaving 13 bases between the germline ends. The CDR3 is 15 residues long. CDR1 and CDR2 (germline): SGHTA, FQGTGA.

Only one count was recorded for this clone. V usage is TRBV27 and J usage is TRBJ2-6; 7 bases are shared with TRBD1. The CDR3 runs 20 residues. CDR1 is MNHEY, CDR2 SMNVEV, per germline (reference sequence). The V gene end was trimmed by 6 bases and the J gene end by 1 base; junction bases not matched to a gene: 18. The CDR3 is CASRRRQGGSLTSGANVLTF. The CDR3 DNA is TGTGCCAGCAGACGGAGACAGGGTGGGTCCCTCACTTCTGGGGCCAACGTCCTGACTTTC.

This chain links TRBV28 with TRBJ2-2, with a tentative D call TRBD1 (5 bases). The V end was cut by 6 bases, the J end by 7 bases, with 18 bases between. This CDR3 has 15 residues. Germline CDR1 reads MDHEN; CDR2 reads SYDVKM. This chain's CDR3 is CASRTLQGYGGELFF. CDR3 coding DNA: TGTGCCAGCAGGACCCTTCAGGGTTACGGCGGGGAGCTGTTTTTT.

The rearrangement uses TRBV10-1 and TRBJ2-1; 8 bases match TRBD2. The CDR3 extends over 17 amino acids. Germline CDR1 WNHNN, CDR2 SYGVQD (reference sequence). V was clipped by 0 bases and J by 7 bases; unmatched bases: 11. The CDR3 sequence is CASSESPPSGWRNEQFF. The CDR3 DNA is TGCGCCAGCAGTGAGTCGCCCCCTAGCGGGTGGCGGAATGAGCAGTTCTTC.

This sequence joins TRBV11-2 and TRBJ2-1, with a tentative D call TRBD2 (5 bases). The germline V and J ends were trimmed by 1 base and 11 bases, with 18 bases remaining between them. Germline CDR1 SGHAT, CDR2 FQNNGV. This CDR3 has 15 amino acids. The CDR3 sequence is CASSLGVLADEKQFF. The CDR3 coding sequence is TGTGCCAGCAGCTTAGGAGTGCTAGCAGATGAAAAGCAGTTCTTC.

V and J are TRBV9 and TRBJ1-6; D is undetermined. Germline V gene sequence: CDR1 SGDLS, CDR2 YYNGEE. The V gene lost 3 bases and the J gene lost 6 bases, with 7 bases spanning the gap. This CDR3 is 13 amino acids long. The CDR3 spells CASSGLTNSPLHF. CDR3 nucleotide sequence: TGTGCCAGCAGCGGCCTCACTAATTCACCCCTCCACTTT.

V usage is TRBV28 and J usage is TRBJ1-1; D is unclear. The V and J ends lost 6 bases and 4 bases respectively, with 6 bases between them. There are 11 residues in the CDR3. CDR1 and CDR2 (germline): MDHEN, SYDVKM. CDR3 nucleotides: TGTGCCAGCAGGACGATCACTGAAGCTTTCTTT. Translating gives CASRTITEAFF.

Within the sample, this clone is medium-sized. The chain carries TRBV6-1 and TRBJ1-5; unclear D gene. CDR1 MNHNS and CDR2 SASEGT come from the germline V gene. The V and J ends lost 11 bases and 2 bases respectively, with 13 bases between them. This CDR3 has 13 residues. The CDR3 protein is CAGYDGGNQPQHF. CDR3 DNA sequence: TGTGCCGGGTATGACGGGGGCAATCAGCCCCAGCATTTT.

The CDR3 here is CASSVKAGTSGLQYF. The CDR3 region has the DNA TGTGCCAGCAGCGTAAAAGCCGGGACTAGCGGACTTCAGTACTTC. This sequence joins TRBV9 and TRBJ2-5, with 11 bases fitting TRBD2. Trimming removed 1 base from V and 11 bases from J; junction bases left unmatched: 10. The germline V gene has CDR1 SGDLS and CDR2 YYNGEE. This CDR3 spans 15 amino acids.

As DNA, the CDR3 is TGTGCCAGCATGGGGAGCTCCTACGAGCAGTACTTC. Translating it yields CASMGSSYEQYF. The chain combines TRBV7-9 with TRBJ2-7; perhaps TRBD2 as D (5 bases). The V gene's germline CDR1 is SEHNR and CDR2 FQNEAQ (reference sequence). V gave up 7 bases and J gave up 0 bases, with 7 bases separating them. The CDR3 is 12 amino acids.

This rearrangement joins TRBV7-8 to TRBJ2-2; TRBD2 matches at 7 bases. Germline V gene data show CDR1 as SGHVS and CDR2 as FQNEAQ. CDR3 length: 18 residues. J was trimmed by 1 base and V by 5 bases; bases with no gene match: 13. CDR3 in amino acids: CASSRRSSGAKNTGELFF. The CDR3 DNA sequence: TGTGCCAGCAGCCGAAGGTCTAGCGGAGCAAAGAACACCGGGGAGCTGTTTTTT.

The chain recombines TRBV18 with TRBJ1-1, with 9 bases fitting TRBD1. This CDR3 comprises 14 residues. The V gene's germline CDR1 is KGHSH and CDR2 LQKENI. Germline trimming cut 2 bases from V and 4 bases from J; bases unmatched to any gene: 2. This CDR3 is CASSPGTGSTEAFF. CDR3 coding DNA: TGTGCCAGCTCACCAGGGACAGGGAGCACTGAAGCTTTCTTT.

V is TRBV10-1 and J is TRBJ2-1, with D tentatively TRBD2 (6 bases). The CDR3 has 12 amino acids. V was pared by 4 bases and J by 9 bases, with 10 bases between. CDR1 WNHNN and CDR2 SYGVQD come from the germline V gene (reference sequence). CDR3 region: CASSGVGGEQFF. CDR3 sequence (DNA): TGCGCCAGCAGTGGGGTGGGGGGTGAGCAGTTCTTC.